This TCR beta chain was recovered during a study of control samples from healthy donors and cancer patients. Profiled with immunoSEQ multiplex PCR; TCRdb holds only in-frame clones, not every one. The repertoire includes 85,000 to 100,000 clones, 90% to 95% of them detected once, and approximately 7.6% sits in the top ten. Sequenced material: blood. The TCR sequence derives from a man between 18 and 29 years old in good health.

CDR3 region: CASSQLAGGHEQYF. The DNA of the CDR3 is TGTGCCAGCAGTCAACTAGCGGGTGGTCACGAGCAGTACTTC. This rearrangement joins TRBV6-5 to TRBJ2-7; TRBD2 agrees at 9 bases. This CDR3 region has 14 residues. Germline V gene lookup returns CDR1 MNHEY and CDR2 SVGAGI. The junction had 7 bases not matched to a gene; V was cut back by 5 bases and J by 5 bases.